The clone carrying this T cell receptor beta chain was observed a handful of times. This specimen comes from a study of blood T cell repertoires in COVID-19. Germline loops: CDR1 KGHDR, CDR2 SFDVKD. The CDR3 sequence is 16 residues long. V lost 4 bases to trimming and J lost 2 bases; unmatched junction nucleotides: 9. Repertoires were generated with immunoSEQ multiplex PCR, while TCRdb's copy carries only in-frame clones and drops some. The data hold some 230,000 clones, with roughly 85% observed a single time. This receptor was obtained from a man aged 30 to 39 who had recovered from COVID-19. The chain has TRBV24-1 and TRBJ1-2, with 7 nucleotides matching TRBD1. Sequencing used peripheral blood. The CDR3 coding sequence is TGTGCCACCAGTGAGAGGGGGGACAGCCCCAACTATGGCTACACCTTC. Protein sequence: CATSERGDSPNYGYTF.